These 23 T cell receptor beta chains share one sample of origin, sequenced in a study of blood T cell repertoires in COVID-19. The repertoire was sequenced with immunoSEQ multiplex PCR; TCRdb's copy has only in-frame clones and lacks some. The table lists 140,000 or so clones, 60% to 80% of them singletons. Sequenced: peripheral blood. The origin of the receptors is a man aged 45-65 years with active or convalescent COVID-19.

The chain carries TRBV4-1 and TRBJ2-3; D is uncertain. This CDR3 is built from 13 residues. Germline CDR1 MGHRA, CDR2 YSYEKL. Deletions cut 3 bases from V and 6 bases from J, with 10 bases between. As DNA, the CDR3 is TGCGCCAGCAGCCATCAGGTTACGGATACGCAGTATTTT. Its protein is CASSHQVTDTQYF.

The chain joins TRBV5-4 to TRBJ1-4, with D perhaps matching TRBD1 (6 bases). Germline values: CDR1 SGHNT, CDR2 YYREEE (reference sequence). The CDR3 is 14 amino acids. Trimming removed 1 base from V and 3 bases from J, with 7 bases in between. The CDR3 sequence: CASSLRTANEKLFF. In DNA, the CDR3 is TGTGCCAGCAGCTTGAGGACAGCTAATGAAAAACTGTTTTTT.

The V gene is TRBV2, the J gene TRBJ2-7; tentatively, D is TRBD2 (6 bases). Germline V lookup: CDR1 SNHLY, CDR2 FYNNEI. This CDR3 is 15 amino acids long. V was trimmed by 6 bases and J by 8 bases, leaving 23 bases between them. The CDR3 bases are TGTGCCAGCAGGCTCCTAGGGACTCCATCTTCCCAGCAGTACTTC. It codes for CASRLLGTPSSQQYF.

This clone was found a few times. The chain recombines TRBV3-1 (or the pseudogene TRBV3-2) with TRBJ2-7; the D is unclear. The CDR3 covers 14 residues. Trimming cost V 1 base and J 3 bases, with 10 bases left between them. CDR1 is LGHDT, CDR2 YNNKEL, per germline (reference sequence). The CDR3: CASSQVTYGYEQYF. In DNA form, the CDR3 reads TGTGCCAGCAGCCAAGTGACATATGGCTACGAGCAGTACTTC.

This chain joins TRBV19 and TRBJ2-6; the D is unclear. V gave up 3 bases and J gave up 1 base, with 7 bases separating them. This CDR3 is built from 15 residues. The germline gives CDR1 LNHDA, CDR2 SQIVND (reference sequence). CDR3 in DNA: TGTGCCAGTAGTATCGGTATTTCTGGGGCCAACGTCCTGACTTTC. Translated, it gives CASSIGISGANVLTF.

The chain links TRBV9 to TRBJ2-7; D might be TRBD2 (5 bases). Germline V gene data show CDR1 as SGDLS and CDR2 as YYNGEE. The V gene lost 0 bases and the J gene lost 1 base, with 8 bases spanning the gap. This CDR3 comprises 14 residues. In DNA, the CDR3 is TGTGCCAGCAGCGTAGTTCCGGGATCCTACGAGCAGTACTTC. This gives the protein CASSVVPGSYEQYF.

CDR3 region: CASSPLPGGEGEQYF. DNA of the CDR3: TGTGCCAGCTCACCCCTCCCGGGGGGGGAAGGGGAGCAGTACTTC. The rearrangement uses TRBV18 and TRBJ2-7; 8 nucleotides align to TRBD2. The CDR3 has 15 amino acids. In germline, CDR1 is KGHSH, CDR2 LQKENI. The V gene end was trimmed by 3 bases and the J gene end by 7 bases; junction bases not matched to a gene: 11.

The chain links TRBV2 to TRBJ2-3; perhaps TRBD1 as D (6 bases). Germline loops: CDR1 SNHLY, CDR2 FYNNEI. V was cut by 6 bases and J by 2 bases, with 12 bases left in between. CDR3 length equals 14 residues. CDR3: CASSLTGSTDTQYF. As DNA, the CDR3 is TGTGCCAGCAGCCTCACAGGGTCCACAGATACGCAGTATTTT.

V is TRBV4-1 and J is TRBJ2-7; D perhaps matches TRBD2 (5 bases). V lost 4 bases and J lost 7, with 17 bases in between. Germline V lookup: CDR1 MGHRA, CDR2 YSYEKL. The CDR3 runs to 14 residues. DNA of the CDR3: TGCGCCAGCAGCCTCCGGGATCCCGGGTGGGAGCAGTACTTC. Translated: CASSLRDPGWEQYF.

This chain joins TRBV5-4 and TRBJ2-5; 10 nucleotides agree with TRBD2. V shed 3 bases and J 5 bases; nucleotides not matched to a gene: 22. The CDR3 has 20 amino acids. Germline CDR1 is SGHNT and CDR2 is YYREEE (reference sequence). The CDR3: CASSSLGAWEREGLQETQYF. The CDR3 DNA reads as TGTGCCAGCAGCTCCTTGGGAGCATGGGAGCGGGAGGGCCTTCAGGAGACCCAGTACTTC. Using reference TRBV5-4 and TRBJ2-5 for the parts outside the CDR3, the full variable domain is ETGVTQSPTHLIKTRGQQVTLRCSSQSGHNTVSWYQQALGQGPQFIFQYYREEENGRGNFPPRFSGLQFPNYSSELNVNALELDDSALYLCASSSLGAWEREGLQETQYFGPGTRLLVL.

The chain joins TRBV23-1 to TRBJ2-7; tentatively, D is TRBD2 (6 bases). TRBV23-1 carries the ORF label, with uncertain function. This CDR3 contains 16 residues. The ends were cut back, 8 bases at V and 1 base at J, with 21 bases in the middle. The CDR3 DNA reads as TGCGCCAGCCTCAGCCCCCCGGAGGGGTTTTCCTACGAGCAGTACTTC. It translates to CASLSPPEGFSYEQYF.

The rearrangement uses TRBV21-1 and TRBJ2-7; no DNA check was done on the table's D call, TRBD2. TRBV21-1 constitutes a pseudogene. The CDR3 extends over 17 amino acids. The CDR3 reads CASSKVLAGVSAYEQYF. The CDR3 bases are TGTGCCAGCAGCAAAGTGTTAGCGGGAGTGTCCGCCTACGAGCAGTACTTC.

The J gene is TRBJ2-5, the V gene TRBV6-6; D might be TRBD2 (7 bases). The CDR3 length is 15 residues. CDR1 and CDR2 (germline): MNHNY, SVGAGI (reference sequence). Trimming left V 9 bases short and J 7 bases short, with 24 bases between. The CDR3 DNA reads TGTGCCAGTCAACCTAGGGGGGGAGAAATCGGGACCCAGTACTTC. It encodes CASQPRGGEIGTQYF.

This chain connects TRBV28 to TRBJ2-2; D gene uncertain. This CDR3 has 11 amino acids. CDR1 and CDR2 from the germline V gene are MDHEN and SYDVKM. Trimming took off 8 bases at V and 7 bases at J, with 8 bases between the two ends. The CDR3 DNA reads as TGTGCCAGCGTTTTAGACGGGGAGCTGTTTTTT. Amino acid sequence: CASVLDGELFF.

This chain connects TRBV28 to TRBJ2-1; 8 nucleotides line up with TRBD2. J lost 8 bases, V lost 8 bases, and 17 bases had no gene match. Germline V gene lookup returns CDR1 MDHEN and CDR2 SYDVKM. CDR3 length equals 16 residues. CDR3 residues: CASGKRGSGMGDEQFF. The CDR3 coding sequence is TGTGCCAGCGGGAAGCGTGGTAGCGGGATGGGGGATGAGCAGTTCTTC.

CDR3 bases: TGTGCCAGCAGCCCTCCTCCGGGACTAGCGGGCCAAGAGACCCAGTACTTC. Translating gives CASSPPPGLAGQETQYF. The chain has TRBV11-2 and TRBJ2-5; 12 bases line up with TRBD2. After removal of 5 bases from V and 1 base from J, the junction contained 8 bases not matched to a gene. CDR1 and CDR2 (germline): SGHAT, FQNNGV. The CDR3 is 17 amino acids.

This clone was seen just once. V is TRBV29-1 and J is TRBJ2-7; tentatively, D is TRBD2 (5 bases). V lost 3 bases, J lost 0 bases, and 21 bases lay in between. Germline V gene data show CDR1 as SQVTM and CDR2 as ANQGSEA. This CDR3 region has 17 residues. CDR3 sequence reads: CSVEVVETGVSSYEQYF. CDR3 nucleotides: TGCAGCGTTGAGGTAGTTGAGACCGGGGTAAGCTCCTACGAGCAGTACTTC.

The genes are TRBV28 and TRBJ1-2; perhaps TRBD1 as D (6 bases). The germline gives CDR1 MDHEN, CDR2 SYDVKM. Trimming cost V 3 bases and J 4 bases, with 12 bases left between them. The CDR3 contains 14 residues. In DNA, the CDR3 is TGTGCCAGCAGTTTGAACCAGGGGCCCTATGGCTACACCTTC. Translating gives CASSLNQGPYGYTF.

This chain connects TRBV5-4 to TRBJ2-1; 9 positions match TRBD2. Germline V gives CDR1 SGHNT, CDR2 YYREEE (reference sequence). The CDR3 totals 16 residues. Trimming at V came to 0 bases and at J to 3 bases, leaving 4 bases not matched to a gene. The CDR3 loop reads CASSLAGREGYNEQFF. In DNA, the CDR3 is TGTGCCAGCAGCTTGGCGGGGCGGGAGGGCTACAATGAGCAGTTCTTC.

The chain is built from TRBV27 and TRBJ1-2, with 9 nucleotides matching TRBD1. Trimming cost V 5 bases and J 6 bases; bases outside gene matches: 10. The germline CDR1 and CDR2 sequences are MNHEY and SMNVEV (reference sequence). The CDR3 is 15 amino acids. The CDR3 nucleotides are TGTGCCAGCAGTCCAGAGGCGGGACAGGGTAATGGCTACACCTTC. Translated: CASSPEAGQGNGYTF.

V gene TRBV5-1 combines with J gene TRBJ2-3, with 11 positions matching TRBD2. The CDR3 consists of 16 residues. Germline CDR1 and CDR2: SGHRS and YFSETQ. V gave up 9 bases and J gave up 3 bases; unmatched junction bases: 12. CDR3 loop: CATHLDASGRTDTQYF. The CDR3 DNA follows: TGCGCCACCCACCTAGACGCTAGCGGGAGGACAGATACGCAGTATTTT.

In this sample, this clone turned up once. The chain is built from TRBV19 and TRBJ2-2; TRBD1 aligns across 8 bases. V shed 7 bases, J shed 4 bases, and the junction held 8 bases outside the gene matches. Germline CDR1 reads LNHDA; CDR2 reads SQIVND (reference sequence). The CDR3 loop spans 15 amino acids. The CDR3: CASIPTGALTGELFF. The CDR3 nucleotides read TGTGCCAGTATCCCGACAGGGGCACTCACCGGGGAGCTGTTTTTT.

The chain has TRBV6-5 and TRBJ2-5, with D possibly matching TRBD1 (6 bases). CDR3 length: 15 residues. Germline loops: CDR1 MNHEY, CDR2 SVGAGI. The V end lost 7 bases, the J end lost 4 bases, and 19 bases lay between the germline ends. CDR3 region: CASTLDPIGGETQYF. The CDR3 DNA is TGTGCCAGCACCCTGGACCCTATAGGGGGAGAGACCCAGTACTTC.